This T cell receptor (beta chain) was profiled in a study of blood T cell repertoires in COVID-19. Across the whole study: From the United States, Italy and Spain came samples of acute and convalescent COVID-19. From T cells, B-cell-depleted T cells, or PBMCs came the material, which was cDNA or gDNA.

In the source study's methods: The authors estimated nucleated cell counts from reference gene primer amplification. Only in-frame clones appear in the TCRdb table, and some are missing; sequencing was by immunoSEQ multiplex PCR. V and J calls and clone size are those listed in that table; D and trimming were worked out from the DNA. The sample consists of 30,000 to 35,000 clones, roughly 91% of them appearing once. The V and J ends lost 8 bases and 7 bases respectively, with 17 bases between them. Looked up from germline, CDR1 is MNHEY and CDR2 is SVGAGI. The CDR3 runs to 14 residues. The source material was peripheral blood. The sequence was obtained from a man in his 60s with active COVID-19. The rearrangement links TRBV6-5 to TRBJ2-2; a possible D gene is TRBD2 (5 bases). CDR3 sequence (DNA): TGTGCCAGCGGGAACAGACCGGACTTCGGGGAGCTGTTTTTT. Its protein is CASGNRPDFGELFF.